Listed below are T cell receptor beta chains from one sample, sequenced in a study of T-cell memory formation after mild COVID-19. One entry per CDR3 protein, called by TCRdb with MiXCR from the 5' RACE reads. Of about 250,000 distinct CDR3 sequences listed, approximately 15% were seen once; the top ten hold 2.1%. The source material was PBMCs or a T cell subset sorted from them (not recorded which). All receptors come from an adult woman who had mild COVID-19 (a few samples of this study predate the infection). Cell type and time point are not known. Each CDR3 is given with its conserved first and last residue. A D gene is named only where the DNA matches it firmly. Clone size, where shown, is once, few, many, or a class for clones that have expanded.

size,D,J,V,DNA,CDR3
few,TRBD1,TRBJ2-3,TRBV10-3,TGTGCCTCGATGGACAGGACCACAGATACGCAGTATTTT,CASMDRTTDTQYF
few,.,TRBJ2-5,TRBV18,TGTGCCAGCTCACACCCGGGACCTCAAGAGACCCAGTACTTC,CASSHPGPQETQYF
few,.,TRBJ1-1,TRBV11-3,TGTGCCAGCAGCCGGACACGGTCGGGCACTGAGGCTTTCTTT,CASSRTRSGTEAFF
.,TRBD2,TRBJ2-1,TRBV7-2,TGTGCCAGCAGCCGCACTAGCGCTATGAGCTCCTACAATGAGCAGTTCTTC,CASSRTSAMSSYNEQFF
few,.,TRBJ1-1,TRBV7-9,TGTGCCAGCAGCTCGACAGGAACAACCCAAGCTTTCTTT,CASSSTGTTQAFF
few,TRBD1,TRBJ2-5,TRBV7-8,TGTGCCAGCAGCTTATTCAGCAGGGGGCGAGAGACCCAGTACTTC,CASSLFSRGRETQYF
.,.,TRBJ1-2,TRBV5-1,TGCGCCAGCAGGGGCGGCAGGGAGGTCTTTAACTATGGCTACACCTTC,CASRGGREVFNYGYTF
few,TRBD2,TRBJ2-2,TRBV7-9,TGTGCCAGCAGCACCCGACTAGCGGGGACGAACACCGGGGAGCTGTTTTTT,CASSTRLAGTNTGELFF
.,.,TRBJ2-2,TRBV7-3,TGTGCCAGCAGCTTGTACCTCGGGGAGCTGTTTTTT,CASSLYLGELFF
few,.,TRBJ1-1,TRBV5-5,TGTGCCAGCAGCTTGGTAGGCGACATGAACACTGAAGCTTTCTTT,CASSLVGDMNTEAFF
.,TRBD2,TRBJ2-4,TRBV7-8,TGTGCCAGCAGCCCGGGACTATTAGCCAAAAACATTCAGTACTTC,CASSPGLLAKNIQYF